A single sample gave rise to the 17 T cell receptor beta chains below, sequenced in a study of blood T cells in healthy people across ages. Next came a second PCR, run for about 7 to 12 cycles, which used a sample-barcoded 5' primer along with a J-beta primer mix. TCRdb independently ran MiXCR on the 5' RACE reads; one entry per CDR3 protein. In the table there are under 750,000 distinct CDR3 sequences, 47% of which are singletons. Sequenced: blood. These receptors originate from a man older than 75 in good health.

This chain joins TRBV6-2 or TRBV6-3 and TRBJ2-7, with 9 bases that match TRBD2. The DNA end favors TRBJ2-5, so the J call may be wrong. The CDR3 extends over 18 amino acids. Germline V lookup: CDR1 MNHEY, CDR2 SVGEGT. CDR3 loop: CASSYLGFGGRGKETQYF. CDR3 bases: TGTGCCAGCAGTTACCTCGGATTTGGCGGGAGGGGAAAAGAGACCCAGTACTTC.

The chain employs TRBV12-3 or TRBV12-4 and TRBJ2-7, with a possible D match to TRBD1 (6 bases). This CDR3 has 12 amino acids. V was cut by 8 bases and J by 6 bases, with 14 bases left in between. As DNA, the CDR3 is TGTGCCAGCTCGTACGGACAGCTCGAGCAGTACTTC. This translates into CASSYGQLEQYF.

This clonotype has more than one count but fewer than ten. This chain uses TRBV5-1 with TRBJ1-2, with D maybe TRBD1 (6 bases). Germline V gives CDR1 SGHRS, CDR2 YFSETQ. The CDR3 extends over 16 amino acids. V was trimmed by 1 base and J by 0 bases, leaving 13 bases between them. The CDR3 DNA reads as TGCGCCAGCAGCTTGACCAGCAGGACAGCTAACTATGGCTACACCTTC. Amino acids: CASSLTSRTANYGYTF.

The CDR3 sequence: CASSYATEIQPQHF. The CDR3 bases are TGTGCCAGCAGTTACGCGACAGAAATTCAGCCCCAGCATTTT. The chain couples TRBV6-6 to TRBJ1-5; the D gene is possibly TRBD1 (5 bases). The V and J ends lost 2 bases and 6 bases respectively, with 11 bases between them. The CDR3 is 14 amino acids. The V gene's germline CDR1 is MNHNY and CDR2 SVGAGI (reference sequence).

This clonotype was seen at least ten times. The V call is TRBV6-5, the J call TRBJ1-1; 10 bases fit TRBD1. The CDR3 contains 14 residues. The germline V gene has CDR1 MNHEY and CDR2 SVGAGI. After removal of 6 bases from V and 4 bases from J, the junction contained 5 bases not matched to a gene. CDR3 protein: CASSRDRGPTEAFF. CDR3 in DNA: TGTGCCAGCAGCCGCGACAGGGGGCCCACTGAAGCTTTCTTT.

A single count supports this clonotype. This chain joins TRBV3-1 and TRBJ2-2; D is perhaps TRBD2 (6 bases). This CDR3 region has 16 residues. Trimming left V 0 bases short and J 6 bases short, with 14 bases between. Germline CDR1 and CDR2: LGHDT and YNNKEL (reference sequence). The CDR3 sequence is CASSQEDTSFAGELFF. DNA of the CDR3: TGTGCCAGCAGCCAAGAAGACACTAGCTTTGCCGGGGAGCTGTTTTTT.

CDR3 nucleotide sequence: TGTGCCAGCAGCCCCGGTTGGACCCTCAACTATGGCTACACCTTC. Amino acids: CASSPGWTLNYGYTF. The rearrangement links TRBV7-2 to TRBJ1-2; D unresolved. Germline lookup yields CDR1 SGHTA and CDR2 FQGNSA. V dropped 5 bases and J dropped 2 bases, with 15 bases sitting between them. The CDR3 sequence is 15 residues long.

The chain employs TRBV12-3 or TRBV12-4 and TRBJ2-3; the match to TRBD2 covers 8 bases. The CDR3 has 17 residues. V was pared by 4 bases and J by 1 base, with 10 bases of the junction left unmatched. CDR3 loop: CASSSPQAGVGTDTQYF. In DNA, the CDR3 is TGTGCCAGCAGTTCGCCCCAAGCGGGAGTGGGCACAGATACGCAGTATTTT.

This clonotype was observed a handful of times. The chain couples TRBV29-1 to TRBJ1-2, with a tentative D call TRBD1 (5 bases). V dropped 3 bases and J dropped 3 bases, with 14 bases sitting between them. The CDR3 loop spans 14 amino acids. The germline gives CDR1 SQVTM, CDR2 ANQGSEA. The CDR3 sequence is CSVDLDGGDYGYTF. Here the CDR3 DNA reads TGCAGCGTTGACCTGGACGGGGGGGACTATGGCTACACCTTC.

The chain uses TRBV7-9 and TRBJ1-5, with D uncertain. Trimming left V 5 bases short and J 7 bases short, with 18 bases between. The CDR3 spans 15 residues. Germline-derived CDR1 and CDR2 are SEHNR and FQNEAQ (reference sequence). Here the CDR3 DNA reads TGTGCCAGCAGCCCCGGGCACCTTGGGGAACAGCCCCAGCATTTT. This codes for CASSPGHLGEQPQHF.

Many counts were recorded for this clonotype. The rearrangement links TRBV5-1 to TRBJ2-1; D assignment may be TRBD1 or TRBD2 (5 bases each). V was clipped by 3 bases and J by 0 bases, with 7 bases between them. The germline V gene encodes CDR1 SGHRS and CDR2 YFSETQ. CDR3 length equals 14 residues. This chain's CDR3 is CASSSGTSYNEQFF. CDR3 in DNA: TGCGCCAGCAGCTCGGGGACCTCCTACAATGAGCAGTTCTTC.

The chain links TRBV6-5 to TRBJ1-4, with D perhaps matching TRBD1 (5 bases). Germline V gene lookup returns CDR1 MNHEY and CDR2 SVGAGI. The CDR3 totals 16 residues. V was trimmed by 7 bases and J by 8 bases, leaving 23 bases between them. The CDR3 protein is CASILPPGKSKEKLFF. In DNA, the CDR3 is TGTGCCAGCATCCTGCCTCCAGGGAAGTCGAAAGAAAAACTGTTTTTT.

The rearrangement joins TRBV7-9 to TRBJ1-1; no reliable D call. Trimming cost V 1 base and J 4 bases, with 7 bases left between them. The CDR3 length is 13 residues. The germline CDR1 and CDR2 sequences are SEHNR and FQNEAQ (reference sequence). The CDR3 DNA follows: TGTGCCAGCAGCTTAGAGCCGGGCACTGAAGCTTTCTTT. Its translation is CASSLEPGTEAFF. Together with reference TRBV7-9 and TRBJ1-1, the CDR3 gives the full variable domain: DTGVSQNPRHKITKRGQNVTFRCDPISEHNRLYWYRQTLGQGPEFLTYFQNEAQLEKSRLLSDRFSAERPKGSFSTLEIQRTEQGDSAMYLCASSLEPGTEAFFGQGTRLTVV.

This clonotype was picked up a small number of times. The rearrangement links TRBV5-1 to TRBJ1-6; 7 nucleotides line up with TRBD1. This CDR3 has 14 residues. V was clipped by 5 bases and J by 7 bases; unmatched bases: 6. In germline, CDR1 is SGHRS, CDR2 YFSETQ. The CDR3 loop is CASSPDRANSPLHF. The CDR3 DNA sequence: TGCGCCAGCAGTCCTGACAGGGCGAATTCACCCCTCCACTTT.

The genes are TRBV7-2 and TRBJ2-3, with TRBD1 matching 8 bases. CDR1 and CDR2 from the germline V gene are SGHTA and FQGNSA. The CDR3 consists of 14 residues. J gave up 4 bases and V 6 bases, and 6 bases lay outside the gene matches. DNA of the CDR3: TGTGCCAGCAGAACGACAGGGGAAGCAGATACGCAGTATTTT. Translated, it gives CASRTTGEADTQYF.

The V gene is TRBV20-1, the J gene TRBJ2-3; 8 bases are a match to TRBD1. CDR3 size: 14 residues. The germline gives CDR1 DFQATT, CDR2 SNEGSKA (reference sequence). The J segment lost 1 base and the V segment lost 3 bases, leaving 3 bases of the junction unmatched. DNA for the CDR3: TGCAGTGCTAGGACAGGGGCCGGCACAGATACGCAGTATTTT. The encoded protein is CSARTGAGTDTQYF.

Worth noting for this clonotype: Compared with germline, one end of the junction differs, possibly owing to a read error. This sequence joins TRBV7-3 and TRBJ1-6; 10 bases match TRBD1. Germline V lookup: CDR1 SGHTA, CDR2 FQGTGA. The length of the CDR3 is 14 residues. For the CDR3, the DNA is TGTGTCAGCAGCTCGACAGGGGGCAATTCACCCCTCCACTTT. Its translation is CVSSSTGGNSPLHF.